This paragraph reports one T cell receptor (beta chain). This CDR3 has 13 residues. Per germline, CDR1 MDHEN and CDR2 SYDVKM. With 3 bases clipped from V and 7 bases from J, the junction kept 2 bases outside the gene matches. These data come from a study of OX40 agonist ivuxolimab in advanced cancers. Study-wide background: Ivuxolimab, which patients received intravenously every 2 weeks, was dosed at 0.01 to 10 mg/kg.

Sequenced by immunoSEQ multiplex PCR; TCRdb stores in-frame clones only, minus some. The data contain about 20,000 clones, about nine tenths of them seen just once; the ten biggest clones take up roughly 30%. The sample here was CD4+ or CD8+ T cells sorted from blood, taken in a trial of the OX40 agonist ivuxolimab. J is TRBJ1-2 and V is TRBV28; the match to TRBD1 covers 10 bases. This TCR derives from an adult with an advanced solid tumor such as melanoma, head and neck, liver or kidney cancer. The CDR3, as DNA: TGTGCCAGCAGTTTTGGACAGGGGGTTGGCTACACCTTC. Encoded protein: CASSFGQGVGYTF.